This T cell receptor beta chain was captured in a study of tissue T cells after allogeneic stem cell transplantation. General study findings and limits: This small cohort was clinically heterogeneous, and sampling depth was a limitation. Shared clones across patients were few; motif clustering revealed tissue-specific shared signatures.

From germline, CDR1 is KGHPV and CDR2 FQNQEV (reference sequence). This CDR3 spans 14 amino acids. V was pared by 2 bases and J by 3 bases, with 9 bases between. Survey-depth TCRbeta CDR3 sequencing reported V/J genes and productive frequencies. Generated by immunoSEQ multiplex PCR, the TCRdb table keeps only in-frame clones and is missing some. The sample yields roughly 5,000 clones, roughly 49% seen once. Described time point: mouse harvest day 14 after allogeneic transplant. Each mouse received 10^7 T-cell-depleted marrow cells plus 10^6 splenic CD5+ T cells by tail vein. Turning to this clone: Its specificity is not known. Gene names and germline refer to mouse. Coverage ceases 1 residue before the CDR3 finishes, and the germline J gene fills in the end.

This TCR came from a female BALB/c mouse given C57BL/6 T cells with graft-versus-host disease after an allogeneic hematopoietic cell transplant. The rearrangement uses TRBV26 and TRBJ2-5; D uncertain. The sample taken for sequencing was gut tissue. The covered CDR3 bases are TGTGCCAGCAGTCTGAGAGGGCGGCAAGACACCCAGTAC. Protein: CASSLRGRQDTQY. The whole CDR3 protein is CASSLRGRQDTQYF.